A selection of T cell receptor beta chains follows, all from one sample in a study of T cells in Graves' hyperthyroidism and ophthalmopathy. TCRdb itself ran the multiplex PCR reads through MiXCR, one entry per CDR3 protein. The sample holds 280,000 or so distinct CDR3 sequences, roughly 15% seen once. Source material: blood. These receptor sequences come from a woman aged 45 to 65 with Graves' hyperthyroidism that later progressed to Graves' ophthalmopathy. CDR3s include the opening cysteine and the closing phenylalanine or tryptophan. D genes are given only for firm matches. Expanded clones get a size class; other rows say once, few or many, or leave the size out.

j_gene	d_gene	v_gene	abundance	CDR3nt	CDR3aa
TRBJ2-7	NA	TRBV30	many	TGTGCCTGGAGTGACAGGTCCGAGCAGTACTTC	CAWSDRSEQYF
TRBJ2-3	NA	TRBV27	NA	TGTGCCAGCAGTCGGGGCGGGCTCGAATGGGCTGGAGATACGCAGTATTTT	CASSRGGLEWAGDTQYF
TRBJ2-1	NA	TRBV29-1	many	TGCAGCGTTGGGAAAAAGAGCTCCTACAATGAGCAGTTCTTC	CSVGKKSSYNEQFF
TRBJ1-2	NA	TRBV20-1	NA	TGCAGTGCTAGAGATTATTCGGGGAGCGGGAGCTATGGCTACACCTTC	CSARDYSGSGSYGYTF
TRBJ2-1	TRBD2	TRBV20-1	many	TGCAGTGCTAATTGGCGGACTAGAGATCTGTTCTTC	CSANWRTRDLFF
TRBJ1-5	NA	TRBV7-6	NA	TGTGCCAGCAGCTTACCAGGGACGAATCAGCCCCCCCATTTT	CASSLPGTNQPPHF
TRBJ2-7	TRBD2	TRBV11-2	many	TGTGCCAGCAGCTCCTACGGACTAGCGGGAGAGCCCTACGAGCAGTACTTC	CASSSYGLAGEPYEQYF
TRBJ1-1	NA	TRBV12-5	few	TGTGCTAGTGGTTTGACAAGCATGCGGACTGAAGCTTTCTTT	CASGLTSMRTEAFF
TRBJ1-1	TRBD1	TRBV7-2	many	TGTGCCAGCAGCTTGAACACGGGACAGGGTATAGCTTTCTTT	CASSLNTGQGIAFF
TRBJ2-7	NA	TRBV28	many	TGTGCCAGCAGTTTAAAGGGGTGGGGGACAAGGGACCCAAAGCAGTACTTC	CASSLKGWGTRDPKQYF
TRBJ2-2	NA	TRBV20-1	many	TGCAGTGCTAGAGATAATGCCGCAGGCCGTCACGGGGAGCTGTTTTTT	CSARDNAAGRHGELFF
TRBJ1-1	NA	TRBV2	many	TGTGCCAGCAGTGTAACACAAACTGAAGCTTTCTTT	CASSVTQTEAFF
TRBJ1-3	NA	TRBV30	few	TGTGCCTACTCTCGGGATTTTCTCGGAAACACCATATATTTT	CAYSRDFLGNTIYF
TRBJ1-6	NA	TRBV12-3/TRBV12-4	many	TGTGCCAGCAGTTTTGAACAGGCGAATAATTCACCCCTCCACTTT	CASSFEQANNSPLHF
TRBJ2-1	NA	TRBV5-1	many	TGCGCCAGCAGCTTGGGGGCAGCCGGCTACAATGAGCAGTTCTTC	CASSLGAAGYNEQFF
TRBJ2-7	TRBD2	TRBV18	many	TGTGCCAGCTCACCGACGAATAGCGGGAGGGCCTACGAGCAGTACTTC	CASSPTNSGRAYEQYF
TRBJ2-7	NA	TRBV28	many	TGTGCCAGCACCATCGGGCTGGGCCGTTACGAGCAGTACTTC	CASTIGLGRYEQYF
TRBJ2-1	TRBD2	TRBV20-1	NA	TGCAGTGCTAGAGATCTAGCGGGAAGGTATGAGCAGTTCTTC	CSARDLAGRYEQFF
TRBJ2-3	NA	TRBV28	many	TGTGCCAGCAGTTCTTTAGGGGCCCCAGATACGCAGTATTTT	CASSSLGAPDTQYF
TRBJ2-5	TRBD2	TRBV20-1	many	TGCAGTGCTGATGGGGCGGGAGTTCGTCAAGAGACCCAGTACTTC	CSADGAGVRQETQYF
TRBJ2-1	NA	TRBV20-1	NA	TGCAGTGCTAGAGATCTAGATGATGAGCAGTTCTTC	CSARDLDDEQFF
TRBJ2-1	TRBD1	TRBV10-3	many	TGTGCCATCAGTGAGTCTGGCGGGACAGGGGCCAATGAGCAGTTCTTC	CAISESGGTGANEQFF
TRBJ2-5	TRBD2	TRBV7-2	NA	TGTGCCAGCAGCTTAGTTCGCGGGAGGGCCCTGAAGACCCAGTACTTC	CASSLVRGRALKTQYF
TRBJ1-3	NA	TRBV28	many	TGTGCCAGCCTAAGGGGGGGGGCGAAAGTCAGGAACACCATATATTTT	CASLRGGAKVRNTIYF
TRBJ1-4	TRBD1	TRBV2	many	TGTGCCAGCAGGACAGGGACGGCTAATGAAAAACTGTTTTTT	CASRTGTANEKLFF
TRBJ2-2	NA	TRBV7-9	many	TGTGCCAGCAGCCCCCGAGTATACACCGGGGAGCTGTTTTTT	CASSPRVYTGELFF
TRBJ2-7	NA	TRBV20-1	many	TGCAGTGCTAGAGAAGGTGGGGCCTACGAGCAGTACTTC	CSAREGGAYEQYF
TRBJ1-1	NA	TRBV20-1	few	TGCAGTGCAGAGGATCCGGGAAACACTGAAGCTTTCTTT	CSAEDPGNTEAFF
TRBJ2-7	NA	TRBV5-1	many	TGCGCCAGCAGCTTCGATATAGGAGTCTCCTACGAGCAGTACTTC	CASSFDIGVSYEQYF
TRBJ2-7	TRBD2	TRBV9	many	TGTGCCAGCAGCGTAGCCGCTAGCGGGAGGGTGGGCGAGCAGTACTTC	CASSVAASGRVGEQYF
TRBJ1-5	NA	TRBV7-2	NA	TGTGCCAGCAGCTTATCTCTATGGCAAGGTAATCAGCCCCAGCATTTT	CASSLSLWQGNQPQHF
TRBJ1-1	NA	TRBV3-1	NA	TGTGCCAGCAGCCAAGGGAGACGGCCTGAAGCTTTCTTT	CASSQGRRPEAFF
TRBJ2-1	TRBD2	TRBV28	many	TGTGCCAGCAGTTTGTACCGGCTAGCGGGGGCGGTTTACAATGAGCAGTTCTTC	CASSLYRLAGAVYNEQFF
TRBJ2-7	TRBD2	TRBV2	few	TGTGCCGGGGGAGGGAGAAGGGACGAGCAGTACTTC	CAGGGRRDEQYF
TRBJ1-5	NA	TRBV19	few	TGTGCCAGTAGTATAGATCACAGGGCCGAAAATCAGCCCCAGCATTTT	CASSIDHRAENQPQHF
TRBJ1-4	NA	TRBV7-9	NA	TGTGCCAGCAGCTCGGGACGGGGTAAAGGAGGTGGTAATGAAAAACTGTTTTTT	CASSSGRGKGGGNEKLFF
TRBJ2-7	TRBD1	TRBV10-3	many	TGTGCCATCAGTGAGGGACAGGAAGGGGTCTACGAGCAGTACTTC	CAISEGQEGVYEQYF
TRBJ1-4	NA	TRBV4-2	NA	TGTGCCAGCAGCCATCCGGGACGGGTTGAAAAACTGTTTTTT	CASSHPGRVEKLFF
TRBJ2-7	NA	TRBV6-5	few	TGTGCCAGCAGTTACTCGAGGGGGTTAGGCTACGAGCAGTACTTC	CASSYSRGLGYEQYF
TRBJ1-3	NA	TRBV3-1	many	TGTGCCAGCAGCCAAGTCGAGGACACCATATATTTT	CASSQVEDTIYF
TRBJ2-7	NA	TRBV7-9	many	TGTGCCAGCAGTCCACCCCGACAACAACTCTCCTACGAGCAGTACTTC	CASSPPRQQLSYEQYF
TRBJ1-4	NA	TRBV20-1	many	TGCAGTGCGCCTTTTTGGGGTATGCCTAATGAAAAACTGTTTTTT	CSAPFWGMPNEKLFF
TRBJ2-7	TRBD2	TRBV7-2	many	TGTGCCAGCAGCAGAGCTAGCGGGAGTTCCTACGAGCAGTACTTC	CASSRASGSSYEQYF
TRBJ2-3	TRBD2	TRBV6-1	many	TGTGCCAGCAGCCGGCCTAGCGGGAGGTCCACAGATACGCAGTATTTT	CASSRPSGRSTDTQYF
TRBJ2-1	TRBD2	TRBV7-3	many	TGTGCCAGCACCACTAGCGGGAGTGGCGATGAGCAGTTCTTC	CASTTSGSGDEQFF